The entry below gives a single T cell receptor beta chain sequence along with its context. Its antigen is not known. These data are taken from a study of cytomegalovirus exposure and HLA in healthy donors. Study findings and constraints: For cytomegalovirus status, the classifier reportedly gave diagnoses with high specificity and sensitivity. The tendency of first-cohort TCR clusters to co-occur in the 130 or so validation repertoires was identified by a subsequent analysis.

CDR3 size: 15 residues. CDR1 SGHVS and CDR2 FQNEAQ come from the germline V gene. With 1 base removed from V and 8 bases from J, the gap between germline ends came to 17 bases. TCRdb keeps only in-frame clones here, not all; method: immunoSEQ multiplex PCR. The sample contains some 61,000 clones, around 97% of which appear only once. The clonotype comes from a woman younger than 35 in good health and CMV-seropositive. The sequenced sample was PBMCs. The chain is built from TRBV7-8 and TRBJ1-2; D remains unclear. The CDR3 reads CASSLDGVPLQGYTF. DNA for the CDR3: TGTGCCAGCAGCTTAGACGGGGTACCGCTCCAGGGCTACACCTTC.